This TCR beta chain was obtained from a study of T-cell reconstitution after alpha-beta-depleted transplantation in children. This clonotype has a count of ten or more. Its antigen remains unidentified. CDR3 length: 15 amino acids. V lost 4 bases and J lost 4, with 19 bases in between. The germline CDR1 and CDR2 sequences are SQVTM and ANQGSEA. Overall study results and limits: The main origin of T-cell counts and diversity one year after transplant was newly produced T cells. In some patients, recipient T cells and intrathymic progenitors surviving conditioning explained high day-60 diversity. After transplant, at about two months, alpha-beta T cells were reportedly derived from several hundred expanded graft clones.

Preparation of the TCRbeta library was carried out with unique molecular identifiers. TCRdb reprocessed the PCR reads with MiXCR, giving one entry per CDR3 protein. The repertoire holds about a million distinct CDR3 sequences, with roughly 31% as singletons. This sample comprised PBMCs, mostly from graft donor cells, obtained 360 days after TCRalphabeta/CD19-depleted stem cell transplant. This sequence joins TRBV29-1 and TRBJ1-1; tentative D call: TRBD1 (5 bases). This clonotype was sampled from a boy under three years old who had a stem cell transplant for SCID, so the T cells may come from the graft donor. CDR3 sequence reads: CSVGGVGRGFTEAFF. As DNA, the CDR3 is TGCAGCGTTGGAGGGGTGGGGCGCGGGTTCACTGAAGCTTTCTTT.